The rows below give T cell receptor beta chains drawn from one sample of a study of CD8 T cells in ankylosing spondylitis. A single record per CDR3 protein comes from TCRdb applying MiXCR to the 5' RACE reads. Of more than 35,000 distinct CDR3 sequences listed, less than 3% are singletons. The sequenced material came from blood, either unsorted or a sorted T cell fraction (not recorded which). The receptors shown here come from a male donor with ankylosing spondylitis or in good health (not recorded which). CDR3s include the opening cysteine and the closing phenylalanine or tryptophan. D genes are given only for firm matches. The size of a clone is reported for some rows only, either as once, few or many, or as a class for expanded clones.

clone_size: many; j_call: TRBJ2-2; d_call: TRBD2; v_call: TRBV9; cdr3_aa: CASSVYPGLAGFNTGELFF; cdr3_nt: TGTGCCAGCAGCGTTTACCCCGGACTAGCGGGATTTAACACCGGGGAGCTGTTTTTT
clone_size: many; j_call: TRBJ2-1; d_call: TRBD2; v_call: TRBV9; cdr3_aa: CASSATGLAGFEQFF; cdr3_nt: TGTGCCAGCAGCGCGACGGGACTAGCGGGATTTGAGCAGTTCTTC
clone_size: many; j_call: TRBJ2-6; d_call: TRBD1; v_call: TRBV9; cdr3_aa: CASSVGQGEANVLTF; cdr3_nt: TGTGCCAGCAGCGTAGGACAGGGCGAGGCCAACGTCCTGACTTTC
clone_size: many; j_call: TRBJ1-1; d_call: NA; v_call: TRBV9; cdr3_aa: CASSGTVGHTEAFF; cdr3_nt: TGTGCCAGCAGCGGAACGGTGGGGCACACTGAAGCTTTCTTT
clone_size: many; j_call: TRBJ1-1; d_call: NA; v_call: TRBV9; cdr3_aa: CASSVDSVPNTEAFF; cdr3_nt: TGTGCCAGCAGCGTAGATTCGGTCCCGAACACTGAAGCTTTCTTT
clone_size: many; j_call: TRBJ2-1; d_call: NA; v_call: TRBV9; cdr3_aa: CASSVTEGTYNEQFF; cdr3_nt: TGTGCCAGCAGCGTAACGGAGGGCACCTACAATGAGCAGTTCTTC
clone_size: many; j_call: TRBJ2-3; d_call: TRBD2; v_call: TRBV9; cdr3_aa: CASSLSISGREDTQYF; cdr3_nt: TGTGCCAGCAGCCTATCCATTAGCGGGAGGGAGGATACGCAGTATTTT
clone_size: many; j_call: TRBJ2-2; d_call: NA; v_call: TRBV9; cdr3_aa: CASSGSNTGELFF; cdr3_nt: TGTGCCAGCAGCGGTTCGAACACCGGGGAGCTGTTTTTT
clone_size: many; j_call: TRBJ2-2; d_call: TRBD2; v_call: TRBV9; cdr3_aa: CASSVALSGWNTGELFF; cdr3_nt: TGTGCCAGCAGCGTGGCTCTTAGCGGGTGGAACACCGGGGAGCTGTTTTTT
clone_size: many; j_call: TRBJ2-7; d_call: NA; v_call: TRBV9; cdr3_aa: CASSPADRTGEQYF; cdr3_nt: TGTGCCAGCAGCCCTGCCGACAGAACGGGAGAGCAGTACTTC
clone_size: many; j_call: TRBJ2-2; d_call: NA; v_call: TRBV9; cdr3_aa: CASGGWNTGELFF; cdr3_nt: TGTGCCAGCGGAGGATGGAACACCGGGGAGCTGTTTTTT
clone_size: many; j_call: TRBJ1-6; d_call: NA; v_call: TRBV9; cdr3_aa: CASSVQGRSSPLHF; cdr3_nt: TGTGCCAGCAGCGTCCAGGGTCGATCCTCACCCCTCCACTTT
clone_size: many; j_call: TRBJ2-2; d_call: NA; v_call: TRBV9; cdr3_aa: CASSPRGGELFF; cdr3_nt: TGTGCCAGCAGCCCCAGAGGCGGGGAGCTGTTTTTT
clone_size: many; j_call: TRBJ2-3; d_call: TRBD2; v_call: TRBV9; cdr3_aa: CASSLTSGGDTQYF; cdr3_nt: TGTGCCAGCAGCCTGACTAGCGGGGGGGATACGCAGTATTTT
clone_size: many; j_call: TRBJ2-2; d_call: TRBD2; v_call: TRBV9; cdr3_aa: CASSPSLAGGTGELFF; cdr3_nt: TGTGCCAGCAGCCCCTCGTTAGCGGGGGGAACTGGGGAGCTGTTTTTT
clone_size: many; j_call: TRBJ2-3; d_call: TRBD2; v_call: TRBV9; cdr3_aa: CASSSPRTSGMGDTQYF; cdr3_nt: TGTGCCAGCAGCTCTCCTCGGACTAGCGGGATGGGGGATACGCAGTATTTT
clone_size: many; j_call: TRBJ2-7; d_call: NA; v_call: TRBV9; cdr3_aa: CASSPTGAGTREQYF; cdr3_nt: TGTGCCAGCAGCCCGACCGGGGCGGGAACCCGCGAGCAGTACTTC
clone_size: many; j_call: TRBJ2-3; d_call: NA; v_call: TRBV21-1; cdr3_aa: CASSKSAGTSGRNHGDTQYF; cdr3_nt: TGTGCCAGCAGCAAGTCAGCCGGGACTAGCGGGAGGAACCACGGTGATACGCAGTATTTT
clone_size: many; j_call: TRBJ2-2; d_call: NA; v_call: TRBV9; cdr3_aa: CASSANTGELFF; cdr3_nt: TGTGCCAGCAGCGCGAACACCGGGGAGCTGTTTTTT
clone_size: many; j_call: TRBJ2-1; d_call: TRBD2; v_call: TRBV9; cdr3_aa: CASSVDGRAYNEQFF; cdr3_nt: TGTGCCAGCAGCGTAGACGGGAGGGCCTACAATGAGCAGTTCTTC
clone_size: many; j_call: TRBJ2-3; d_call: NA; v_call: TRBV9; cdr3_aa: CASSGYGGAVTDTQYF; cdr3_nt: TGTGCCAGCAGCGGTTACGGAGGGGCCGTCACAGATACGCAGTATTTT
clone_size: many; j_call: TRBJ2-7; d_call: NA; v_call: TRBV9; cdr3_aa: CASSVGRAGVEQYF; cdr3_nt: TGTGCCAGCAGCGTAGGTAGGGCTGGGGTCGAGCAGTACTTC
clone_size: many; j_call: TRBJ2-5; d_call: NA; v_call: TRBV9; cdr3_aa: CASSVTPAVGETQYF; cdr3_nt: TGTGCCAGCAGCGTGACCCCCGCGGTGGGAGAGACCCAGTACTTC
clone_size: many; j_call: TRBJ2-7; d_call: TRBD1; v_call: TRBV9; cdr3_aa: CASSVDREDEQYF; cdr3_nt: TGTGCCAGCAGCGTGGACAGGGAGGACGAGCAGTACTTC
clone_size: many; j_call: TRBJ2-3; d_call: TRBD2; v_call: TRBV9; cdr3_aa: CASSVASGRVADTQYF; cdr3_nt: TGTGCCAGCAGCGTGGCTAGCGGGAGGGTTGCGGATACGCAGTATTTT
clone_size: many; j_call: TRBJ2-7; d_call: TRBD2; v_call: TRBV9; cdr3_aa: CASSPREGGRSYEQYF; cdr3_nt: TGTGCCAGCAGCCCCCGGGAGGGAGGGAGGTCCTACGAGCAGTACTTC
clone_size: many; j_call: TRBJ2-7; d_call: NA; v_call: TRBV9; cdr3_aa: CASSGGSAYEQYF; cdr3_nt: TGTGCCAGCAGCGGTGGATCGGCCTACGAGCAGTACTTC
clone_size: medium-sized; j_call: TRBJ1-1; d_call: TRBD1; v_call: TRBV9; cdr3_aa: CASSVGTGLDTEAFF; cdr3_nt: TGTGCCAGCAGCGTCGGGACAGGGTTGGACACTGAAGCTTTCTTT
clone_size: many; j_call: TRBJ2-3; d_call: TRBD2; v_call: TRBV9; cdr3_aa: CASSALAVRTDTQYF; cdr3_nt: TGTGCCAGCAGCGCACTAGCGGTGCGCACAGATACGCAGTATTTT
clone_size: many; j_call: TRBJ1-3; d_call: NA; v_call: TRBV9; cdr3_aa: CASSVGSGGSGNTIYF; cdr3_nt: TGTGCCAGCAGCGTAGGTTCGGGGGGCTCTGGAAACACCATATATTTT
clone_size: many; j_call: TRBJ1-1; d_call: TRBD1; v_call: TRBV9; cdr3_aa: CASSPSSPGDSYTEAFF; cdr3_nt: TGTGCCAGCAGCCCTAGTAGTCCGGGGGACAGCTACACTGAAGCTTTCTTT
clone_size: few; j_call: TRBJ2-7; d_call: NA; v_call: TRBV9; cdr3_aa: CASSLADRSYEQYF; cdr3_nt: TGTGCCAGCAGCCTCGCTGACAGATCCTACGAGCAGTACTTC
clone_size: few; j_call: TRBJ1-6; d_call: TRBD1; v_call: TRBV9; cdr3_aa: CASSVGQGANNSPLHF; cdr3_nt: TGTGCCAGCAGCGTTGGACAGGGGGCGAATAATTCACCCCTCCACTTT
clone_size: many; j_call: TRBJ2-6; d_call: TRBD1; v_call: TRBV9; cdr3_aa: CASSVGTGVSGANVLTF; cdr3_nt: TGTGCCAGCAGCGTCGGGACAGGAGTCTCTGGGGCCAACGTCCTGACTTTC
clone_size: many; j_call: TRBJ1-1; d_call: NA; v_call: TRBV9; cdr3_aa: CASSVGLGMNTEAFF; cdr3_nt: TGTGCCAGCAGCGTAGGCTTGGGTATGAACACTGAAGCTTTCTTT
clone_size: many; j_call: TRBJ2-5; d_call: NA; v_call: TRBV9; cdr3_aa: CASTQTGEGGTQYF; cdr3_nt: TGTGCCAGCACCCAGACAGGGGAGGGAGGGACCCAGTACTTC
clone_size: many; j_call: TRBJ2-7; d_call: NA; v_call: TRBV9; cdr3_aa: CASSVGGANEQYF; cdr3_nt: TGTGCCAGCAGCGTAGGAGGGGCCAACGAGCAGTACTTC
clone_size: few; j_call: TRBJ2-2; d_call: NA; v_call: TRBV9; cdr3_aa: CASSGSYVTGELFF; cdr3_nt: TGTGCCAGCAGCGGCTCCTATGTGACCGGGGAGCTGTTTTTT
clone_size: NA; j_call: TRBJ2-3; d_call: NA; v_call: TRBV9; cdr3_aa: CASSVEARTDTQYF; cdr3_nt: TGTGCCAGCAGCGTAGAAGCCCGCACAGATACGCAGTATTTT
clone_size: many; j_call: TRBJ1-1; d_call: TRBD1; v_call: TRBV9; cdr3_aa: CASSAGQGRSTEAFF; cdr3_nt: TGTGCCAGCAGCGCGGGACAGGGGCGGTCCACTGAAGCTTTCTTT
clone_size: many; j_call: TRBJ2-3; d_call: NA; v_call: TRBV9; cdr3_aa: CASSVIVGSTDTQYF; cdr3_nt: TGTGCCAGCAGCGTAATCGTCGGGAGCACAGATACGCAGTATTTT
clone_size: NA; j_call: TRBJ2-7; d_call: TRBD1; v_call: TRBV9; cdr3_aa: CASSNRGDEQYF; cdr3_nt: TGTGCCAGCAGCAACAGGGGAGACGAGCAGTACTTC
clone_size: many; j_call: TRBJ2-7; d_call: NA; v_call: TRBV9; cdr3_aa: CASSPTSLITYEQYF; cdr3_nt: TGTGCCAGCAGCCCGACTAGTTTAATCACCTACGAGCAGTACTTC
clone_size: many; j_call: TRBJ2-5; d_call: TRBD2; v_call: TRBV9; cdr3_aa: CASSVDSGRKTQYF; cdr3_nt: TGTGCCAGCAGCGTAGATAGCGGGAGAAAGACCCAGTACTTC
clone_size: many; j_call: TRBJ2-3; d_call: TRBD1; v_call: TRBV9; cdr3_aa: CASSVSRDSNTDTQYF; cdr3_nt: TGTGCCAGCAGCGTTTCCCGGGACAGCAACACAGATACGCAGTATTTT
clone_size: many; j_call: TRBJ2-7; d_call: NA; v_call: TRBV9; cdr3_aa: CASSVGPDSYEQYF; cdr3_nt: TGTGCCAGCAGCGTAGGGCCAGACTCCTACGAGCAGTACTTC
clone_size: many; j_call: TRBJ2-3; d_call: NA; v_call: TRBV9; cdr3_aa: CASSDRPGVADTQYF; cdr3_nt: TGTGCCAGCAGCGACCGGCCAGGGGTGGCAGATACGCAGTATTTT
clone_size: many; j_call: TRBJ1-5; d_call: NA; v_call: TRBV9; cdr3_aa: CASSVESGDQPQHF; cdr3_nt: TGTGCCAGCAGCGTAGAGTCAGGGGATCAGCCCCAGCATTTT
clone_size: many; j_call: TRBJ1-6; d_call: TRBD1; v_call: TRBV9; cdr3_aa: CASSVNRGYNSPLHF; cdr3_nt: TGTGCCAGCAGCGTGAACAGGGGTTATAATTCACCCCTCCACTTT
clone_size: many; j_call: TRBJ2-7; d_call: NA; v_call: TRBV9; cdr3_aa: CASSVQGRRGYEQYF; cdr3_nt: TGTGCCAGCAGCGTACAGGGACGTCGGGGCTACGAGCAGTACTTC
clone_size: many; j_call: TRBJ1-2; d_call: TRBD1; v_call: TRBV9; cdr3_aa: CASSGGTGYGYTF; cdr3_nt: TGTGCCAGCAGCGGCGGGACAGGCTATGGCTACACCTTC
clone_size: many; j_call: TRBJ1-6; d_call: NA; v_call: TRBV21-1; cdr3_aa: CASSKVGVVGSPLHF; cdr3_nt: TGTGCCAGCAGCAAAGTTGGAGTTGTAGGTTCACCCCTCCACTTT
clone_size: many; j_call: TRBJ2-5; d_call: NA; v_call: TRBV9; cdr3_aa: CASSRSGYETQYF; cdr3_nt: TGTGCCAGCAGCCGCTCAGGGTATGAGACCCAGTACTTC
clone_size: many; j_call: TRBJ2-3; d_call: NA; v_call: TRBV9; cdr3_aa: CASSVGHGSTDTQYF; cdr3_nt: TGTGCCAGCAGCGTGGGACACGGAAGCACAGATACGCAGTATTTT